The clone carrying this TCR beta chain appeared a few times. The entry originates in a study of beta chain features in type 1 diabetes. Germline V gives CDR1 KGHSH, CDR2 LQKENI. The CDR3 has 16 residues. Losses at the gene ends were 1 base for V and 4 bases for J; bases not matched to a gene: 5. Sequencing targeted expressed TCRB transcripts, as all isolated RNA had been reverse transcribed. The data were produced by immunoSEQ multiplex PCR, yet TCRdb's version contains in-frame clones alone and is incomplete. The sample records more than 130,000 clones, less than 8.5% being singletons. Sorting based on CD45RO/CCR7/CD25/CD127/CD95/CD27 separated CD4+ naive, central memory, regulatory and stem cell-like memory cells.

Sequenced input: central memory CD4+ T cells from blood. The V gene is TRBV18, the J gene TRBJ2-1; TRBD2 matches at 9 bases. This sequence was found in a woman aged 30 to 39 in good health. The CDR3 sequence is CASSPQSAGGYNEQFF. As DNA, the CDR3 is TGTGCCAGCTCACCACAATCAGCGGGAGGTTACAATGAGCAGTTCTTC.